This T cell receptor (beta chain) derives from a study of T cell changes during pregnancy in multiple sclerosis (dated by TCRdb to the late 2010s). As for the study more broadly: The study looked at changes in the T cell repertoire across pregnancy in women with multiple sclerosis.

The CDR3 runs 15 amino acids, cysteine and phenylalanine included. CDR3 DNA only is kept here, 45 bases in frame from base 1. Ends trimmed: V by 0 bases, J by 3 bases; bases unmatched to a gene: 3. CDR1 and CDR2, per the germline V gene, are SGDLS and YYNGEE. Of note for this clone: Its binding antigen is unknown. Per-nucleotide qualities are absent, and no much larger clonotype sits a single base away.

Library creation used the immunoSEQ multiplex PCR assay. What TCRdb holds here is the immuneACCESS table cut down to in-frame rearrangements. Part of the clones is not present; checked against another copy, under half of the missing clones reflect an unresolved V gene, and the others are unexplained. Counted in this sample were tens of thousands of clones; around 84% of them appeared once. The top ten constitute 0.55% to 0.75% of the sample. The source material was CD4+ T cells from peripheral blood mononuclear cells, sampled before pregnancy. The chain uses TRBV9 and TRBJ2-1; 7 middle bases align to TRBD2. This receptor was identified in a female donor with multiple sclerosis, enrolled in a pregnancy study. The DNA is TGTGCCAGCAGCGTAGGGGCTAGCGGCTACAATGAGCAGTTCTTC. Its protein is CASSVGASGYNEQFF.